Below are 26 T cell receptor beta chains sequenced from a single sample in a study of blood T cell repertoires in COVID-19. Clones were read by immunoSEQ multiplex PCR, and TCRdb kept only the in-frame ones, dropping some. The sample lists just over 90,000 clones, about 90% seen once, with approximately 1.6% in the top ten. The sample comprised peripheral blood. The receptor set was obtained from a human donor with active COVID-19. The donor label of this sample is uncertain.

The chain links TRBV6-6 to TRBJ2-7, with 10 bases aligning to TRBD1. J lost 5 bases, V lost 6 bases, and 1 base had no gene match. CDR1 and CDR2 (germline): MNHNY, SVGAGI (reference sequence). CDR3 length: 12 residues. The CDR3 DNA reads as TGTGCCAGCAGGACAGGGGGCGACGAGCAGTACTTC. It specifies CASRTGGDEQYF.

The chain recombines TRBV5-5 with TRBJ1-1, with D possibly being TRBD1 (6 bases). This CDR3 spans 16 amino acids. Trimming pared 4 bases from V and 4 bases from J, leaving 20 bases between. The germline V gene encodes CDR1 SGHKS and CDR2 YYEKEE (reference sequence). The CDR3 nucleotides are TGTGCCAGCAGCGGTGGACAGAACCCGAGGAGCACTGAAGCTTTCTTT. Translated: CASSGGQNPRSTEAFF.

This clone has just a few counts. The CDR3 DNA is TGTGCCAGCAGCCACAGTGGGAACACCATATATTTT. This sequence encodes CASSHSGNTIYF. The rearrangement uses TRBV11-2 and TRBJ1-3; no clear D gene. With 5 bases removed from V and 7 bases from J, the gap between germline ends came to 9 bases. This CDR3 is 12 amino acids long. From germline, CDR1 is SGHAT and CDR2 FQNNGV.

The chain links TRBV4-1 to TRBJ2-3; D is uncertain. The CDR3 spans 14 residues. Germline CDR1 reads MGHRA; CDR2 reads YSYEKL. Trimming removed 0 bases at V and 9 bases at J, with 13 bases between. CDR3 nucleotides: TGCGCCAGCAGCCAAGATCAGCAAGCGACGACGCAGTATTTT. Translated, it gives CASSQDQQATTQYF.

The chain has TRBV6-6 and TRBJ2-3; TRBD1 matches at 11 bases. J lost 2 bases, V lost 6 bases, and 4 bases had no gene match. Germline V gives CDR1 MNHNY, CDR2 SVGAGI (reference sequence). The CDR3 sequence is 15 residues long. Written as DNA, the CDR3 is TGTGCCAGCAGGGACAGGGGGCGTACCACAGATACGCAGTATTTT. The encoded protein is CASRDRGRTTDTQYF.

The V call is TRBV7-6, the J call TRBJ2-3; D is undetermined. Germline values: CDR1 SGHVS, CDR2 FNYEAQ. The CDR3 spans 13 residues. Trimming removed 3 bases at V and 1 base at J, with 5 bases between. CDR3 DNA sequence: TGTGCCAGCAGCTTTCTACGCACAGATACGCAGTATTTT. It codes for CASSFLRTDTQYF.

The rearrangement uses TRBV19 and TRBJ2-2; D not resolved. This CDR3 spans 15 amino acids. Trimming removed 3 bases from V and 1 base from J, with 9 bases in between. From germline, CDR1 is LNHDA and CDR2 SQIVND (reference sequence). Written as DNA, the CDR3 is TGTGCCAGTAGTATGTTGCGGAAGAACACCGGGGAGCTGTTTTTT. Its translation: CASSMLRKNTGELFF.

This clone has a handful of counts. This chain links TRBV5-1 with TRBJ1-2, with 7 bases identical to TRBD1. V was pared by 3 bases and J by 7 bases, with 3 bases of the junction left unmatched. Germline CDR1 and CDR2: SGHRS and YFSETQ. This CDR3 region has 12 residues. The chain's CDR3 is CASSSGGFGYTF. The DNA for the CDR3 is TGCGCCAGCAGCTCAGGGGGTTTTGGCTACACCTTC.

V usage is TRBV11-1 and J usage is TRBJ2-3; 7 bases match TRBD2. Trimming took 5 bases from V and 7 from J; bases not matched to a gene: 6. CDR1 SGHAT and CDR2 FQDESV come from the germline V gene (reference sequence). This CDR3 region has 13 residues. The CDR3 is CASSVTSLNTQYF. The CDR3 DNA is TGTGCCAGCAGCGTGACTAGCCTTAATACGCAGTATTTT.

The V call is TRBV4-1, the J call TRBJ2-7; perhaps TRBD1 as D (5 bases). CDR1 MGHRA and CDR2 YSYEKL come from the germline V gene. The CDR3 is 13 amino acids. V lost 0 bases and J 3 bases, leaving 6 bases between the germline ends. In DNA, the CDR3 is TGCGCCAGCAGCCAAGATAGGGGCTACGAGCAGTACTTC. Translating it yields CASSQDRGYEQYF.

Written as DNA, the CDR3 is TGTGCCAGCAGCTGGATCGGGAATAACTATGGCTACACCTTC. Translation gives CASSWIGNNYGYTF. V usage is TRBV5-6 and J usage is TRBJ1-2; unclear D gene. Germline CDR1 reads SGHDT; CDR2 reads YYEEEE. The CDR3 contains 14 residues. The germline V and J ends were trimmed by 3 bases and 1 base, with 10 bases remaining between them.

A single count supports this clone. The chain has TRBV5-1 and TRBJ2-7; D possibly corresponds to TRBD1 (6 bases). V was cut by 4 bases and J by 3 bases, with 17 bases left in between. The CDR3 spans 15 residues. From germline, CDR1 is SGHRS and CDR2 YFSETQ. In nucleotides, the CDR3 is TGCGCCAGCAGCCAGACCCCTCAAGGGGGCTACGAGCAGTACTTC. It specifies CASSQTPQGGYEQYF.

The chain uses TRBV19 and TRBJ1-5; 12 positions match TRBD1. Looked up from germline, CDR1 is LNHDA and CDR2 is SQIVND (reference sequence). CDR3 length: 17 amino acids. Losses at the gene ends were 7 bases for V and 6 bases for J; bases not matched to a gene: 13. CDR3 amino acids: CASTPGQGARLVQPQHF. CDR3 bases: TGTGCCAGTACCCCGGGACAGGGGGCTAGGTTGGTTCAGCCCCAGCATTTT.

V usage is TRBV11-3 and J usage is TRBJ1-1, with unresolved D. V was cut by 0 bases and J by 5 bases, with 7 bases left in between. This CDR3 is 13 amino acids long. Looked up from germline, CDR1 is SGHNT and CDR2 is YENEEA. The CDR3 is CASSLDRETEAFF. DNA for the CDR3: TGTGCCAGCAGCTTAGATCGGGAGACTGAAGCTTTCTTT.

This clone has more than one count but fewer than ten. CDR3 protein: CASSLYGSSYEQYF. CDR3 bases: TGTGCCAGCAGTTTATATGGGAGCTCCTACGAGCAGTACTTC. The chain links TRBV27 to TRBJ2-7; possibly TRBD2 for D (5 bases). The CDR3 runs to 14 residues. Trimming removed 1 base at V and 0 bases at J, with 7 bases between. Germline V CDR1 and CDR2: MNHEY, SMNVEV (reference sequence).

The chain carries TRBV15 and TRBJ2-7; 7 bases align to TRBD1. The CDR3 length is 15 residues. The V gene's germline CDR1 is LNHNV and CDR2 YYDKDF (reference sequence). After removal of 0 bases from V and 7 bases from J, the junction contained 9 bases not matched to a gene. The CDR3 region is CATSRDKTGQREQYF. The DNA for the CDR3 is TGTGCCACCAGCAGAGATAAGACAGGGCAGCGGGAGCAGTACTTC.

This chain uses TRBV6-5 with TRBJ1-2; weak D call: TRBD1 (5 bases). The CDR3 runs 16 residues. The germline V gene encodes CDR1 MNHEY and CDR2 SVGAGI. The V and J ends lost 2 bases and 1 base respectively, with 14 bases between them. Written as DNA, the CDR3 is TGTGCCAGCAGTTACCGAGCGGGTCAGGGTAACTATGGCTACACCTTC. Its translation is CASSYRAGQGNYGYTF.

This chain connects TRBV19 to TRBJ2-7, with D maybe TRBD2 (5 bases). The CDR3 runs 13 residues. CDR1 LNHDA and CDR2 SQIVND come from the germline V gene (reference sequence). Deletions cut 3 bases from V and 6 bases from J, with 12 bases between. The CDR3 protein is CASSIGLAFEQYF. DNA for the CDR3: TGTGCCAGTAGTATCGGGCTAGCCTTCGAGCAGTACTTC.

The J gene is TRBJ2-2, the V gene TRBV28, with D uncertain. V lost 5 bases and J lost 6, with 10 bases in between. The CDR3 has 13 amino acids. Germline lookup yields CDR1 MDHEN and CDR2 SYDVKM. The CDR3 protein is CASSTFLAGELFF. The CDR3 bases are TGTGCCAGCAGTACATTTCTCGCCGGGGAGCTGTTTTTT.

V and J are TRBV7-2 and TRBJ2-7, with D possibly TRBD1 on 5 matching bases. The CDR3 runs to 16 residues. CDR1 is SGHTA, CDR2 FQGNSA, per germline. Trimming pared 1 base from V and 2 bases from J, leaving 15 bases between. CDR3 nucleotides: TGTGCCAGCAGCTTAGGGGGCAGACTCTATACCTACGAGCAGTACTTC. It is translated as CASSLGGRLYTYEQYF.

This chain links TRBV12-3 or TRBV12-4 with TRBJ2-7, with D possibly TRBD2 on 5 matching bases. Trimming stripped 3 bases from V and 5 bases from J, with 11 bases between. The CDR3 spans 13 residues. CDR3: CASSFGEGDEQYF. The CDR3 nucleotides are TGTGCCAGCAGTTTCGGGGAAGGCGACGAGCAGTACTTC.

The chain combines TRBV7-8 with TRBJ1-2; possible D gene TRBD1, 5 bases. The CDR3 is 15 residues long. V was pared by 1 base and J by 3 bases, with 12 bases between. The germline V gene has CDR1 SGHVS and CDR2 FQNEAQ. The CDR3 DNA is TGTGCCAGCAGCTTAGGGGGCGGCCATGACTATGGCTACACCTTC. Translated, it gives CASSLGGGHDYGYTF.

The chain carries TRBV4-1 and TRBJ2-1, with 7 nucleotides matching TRBD1. Trimming cost V 1 base and J 0 bases; bases outside gene matches: 6. This CDR3 is built from 17 residues. Germline V gene sequence: CDR1 MGHRA, CDR2 YSYEKL. The CDR3 bases are TGCGCCAGCAGCCAAGGGACAGGTCGTAGCTCCTACAATGAGCAGTTCTTC. Amino acids: CASSQGTGRSSYNEQFF.

The chain couples TRBV2 to TRBJ1-5; maybe TRBD1 (5 bases). CDR1 is SNHLY and CDR2 is FYNNEI in the germline V gene. There are 14 residues in the CDR3. Trimming took off 7 bases at V and 3 bases at J, with 13 bases between the two ends. The CDR3 bases are TGTGCCAGCAAGGTGGGGGGGAACAATCAGCCCCAGCATTTT. Its translation is CASKVGGNNQPQHF.

The J gene is TRBJ2-1, the V gene TRBV19; 11 positions agree with TRBD2. This CDR3 has 19 residues. The junction had 10 bases not matched to a gene; V was cut back by 3 bases and J by 0 bases. The germline V gene encodes CDR1 LNHDA and CDR2 SQIVND (reference sequence). The CDR3 DNA is TGTGCCAGTAGTATTGGGACCAGACTAGCGGGGAACTCCTACAATGAGCAGTTCTTC. Its protein is CASSIGTRLAGNSYNEQFF.

CDR3 sequence reads: CASRTGGEAFF. CDR3 nucleotides: TGCGCCAGCCGAACGGGGGGTGAAGCTTTCTTT. The V call is TRBV5-1, the J call TRBJ1-1; a possible D gene is TRBD1 (5 bases). The CDR3 is 11 residues long. V lost 7 bases and J 7 bases, leaving 11 bases between the germline ends. Germline CDR1 SGHRS, CDR2 YFSETQ.